This TCR beta chain was identified in a study of post-analysis software for immune sequencing data. Study findings and constraints: TRBV5-6, TRBV5-1 and TRBV20-1 belonged to a set of about 5 TRBV segments that were more frequent in patients than controls.

Sequencing libraries made from TCR beta cDNA carried unique molecular identifiers. TCRdb independently ran MiXCR on the PCR reads; one entry per CDR3 protein. This table has approximately 730,000 distinct CDR3 sequences, around 45% appearing once. This clonotype was seen more than once but under ten times. Its matching antigen is unknown. V lost 0 bases, J lost 7 bases, and 10 bases lay in between. The CDR3 length is 15 residues. This receptor was obtained from a girl between 5 and 17 years old with multiple sclerosis. The V call is TRBV12-3 or TRBV12-4, the J call TRBJ1-6; perhaps TRBD1 as D (6 bases). The sample consisted of blood. This chain's CDR3 is CASSLATGQNSPLHF. The CDR3 nucleotides are TGTGCCAGCAGTTTAGCGACCGGACAGAATTCACCCCTCCACTTT.